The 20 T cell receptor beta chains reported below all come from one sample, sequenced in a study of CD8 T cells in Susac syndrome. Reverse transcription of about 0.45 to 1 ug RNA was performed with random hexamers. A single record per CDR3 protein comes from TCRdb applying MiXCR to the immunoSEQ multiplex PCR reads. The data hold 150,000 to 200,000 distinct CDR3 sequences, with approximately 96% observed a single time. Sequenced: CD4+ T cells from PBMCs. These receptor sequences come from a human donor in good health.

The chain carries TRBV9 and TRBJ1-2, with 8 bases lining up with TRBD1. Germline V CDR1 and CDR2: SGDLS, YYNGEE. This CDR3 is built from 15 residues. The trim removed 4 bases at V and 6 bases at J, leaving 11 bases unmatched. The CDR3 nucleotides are TGTGCCAGCAGCTTCGGGACAGGAGACGGCGATGGCTACACCTTC. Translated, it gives CASSFGTGDGDGYTF.

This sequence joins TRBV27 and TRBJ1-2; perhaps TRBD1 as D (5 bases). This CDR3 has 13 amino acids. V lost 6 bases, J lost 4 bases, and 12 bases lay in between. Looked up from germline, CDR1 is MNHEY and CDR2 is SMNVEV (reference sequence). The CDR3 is CASSHDSLYGYTF. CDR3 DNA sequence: TGTGCCAGCAGCCACGACAGTCTCTATGGCTACACCTTC.

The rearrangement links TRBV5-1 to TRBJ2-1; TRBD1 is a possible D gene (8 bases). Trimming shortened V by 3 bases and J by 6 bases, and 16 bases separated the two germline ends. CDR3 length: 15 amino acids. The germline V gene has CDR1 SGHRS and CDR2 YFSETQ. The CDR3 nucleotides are TGCGCCAGCAGCTACGGACAGGGAGGGGGCAATGAGCAGTTCTTC. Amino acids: CASSYGQGGGNEQFF.

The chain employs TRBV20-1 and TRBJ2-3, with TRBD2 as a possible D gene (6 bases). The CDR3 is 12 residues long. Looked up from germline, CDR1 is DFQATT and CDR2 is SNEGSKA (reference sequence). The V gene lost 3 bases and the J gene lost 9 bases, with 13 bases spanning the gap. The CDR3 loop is CSASETRETQYF. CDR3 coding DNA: TGCAGTGCTAGTGAGACTAGAGAGACGCAGTATTTT.

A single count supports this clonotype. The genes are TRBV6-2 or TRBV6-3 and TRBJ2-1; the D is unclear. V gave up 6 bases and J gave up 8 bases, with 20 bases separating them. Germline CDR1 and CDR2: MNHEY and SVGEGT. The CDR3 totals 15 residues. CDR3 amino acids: CASRALGGRRDEQFF. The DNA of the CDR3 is TGTGCCAGCAGGGCTCTCGGCGGCCGTCGGGATGAGCAGTTCTTC.

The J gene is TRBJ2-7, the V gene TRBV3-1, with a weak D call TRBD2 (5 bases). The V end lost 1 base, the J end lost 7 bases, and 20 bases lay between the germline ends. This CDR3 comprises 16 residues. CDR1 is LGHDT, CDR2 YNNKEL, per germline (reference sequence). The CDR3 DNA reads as TGTGCCAGCAGCCAAGTCCAGATTATCTCAGGCGGGGAGCAGTACTTC. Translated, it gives CASSQVQIISGGEQYF.

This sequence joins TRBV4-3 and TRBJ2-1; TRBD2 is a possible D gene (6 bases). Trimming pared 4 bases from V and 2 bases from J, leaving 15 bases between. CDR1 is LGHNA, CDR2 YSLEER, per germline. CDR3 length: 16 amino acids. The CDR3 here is CASSPWGDSAYNEQFF. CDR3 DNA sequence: TGCGCCAGCAGCCCCTGGGGGGACTCAGCCTACAATGAGCAGTTCTTC.

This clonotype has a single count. Written as DNA, the CDR3 is TGCAGTGCAACGATAGCGGGGGACTACAATGAGCAGTTCTTC. This gives the protein CSATIAGDYNEQFF. This chain links TRBV20-1 with TRBJ2-1, with TRBD2 identical over 9 bases. Germline trimming cut 6 bases from V and 3 bases from J; bases unmatched to any gene: 6. The CDR3 loop spans 14 amino acids. CDR1 is DFQATT, CDR2 SNEGSKA, per germline (reference sequence).

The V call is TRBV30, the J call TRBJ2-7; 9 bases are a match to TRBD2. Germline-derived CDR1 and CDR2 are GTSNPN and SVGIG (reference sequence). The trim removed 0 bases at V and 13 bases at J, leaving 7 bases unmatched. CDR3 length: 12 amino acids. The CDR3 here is CAWSVLAGQPYF. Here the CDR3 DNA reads TGTGCCTGGAGTGTGCTAGCGGGACAGCCCTACTTC.

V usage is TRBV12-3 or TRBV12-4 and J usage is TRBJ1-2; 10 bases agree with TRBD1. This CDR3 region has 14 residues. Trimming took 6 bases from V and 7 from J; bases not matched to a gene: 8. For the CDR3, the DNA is TGTGCCAGCAGCATAGTGACAGGGGGCTCTGGCTACACCTTC. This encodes CASSIVTGGSGYTF.

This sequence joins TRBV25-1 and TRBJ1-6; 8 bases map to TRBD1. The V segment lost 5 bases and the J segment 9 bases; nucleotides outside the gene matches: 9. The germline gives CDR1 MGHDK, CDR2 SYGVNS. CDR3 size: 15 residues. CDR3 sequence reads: CASSSRQGSGSPLHF. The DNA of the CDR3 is TGTGCCAGCAGTAGTCGACAGGGGAGCGGTTCACCCCTCCACTTT. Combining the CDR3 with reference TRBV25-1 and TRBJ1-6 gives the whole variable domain EADIYQTPRYLVIGTGKKITLECSQTMGHDKMYWYQQDPGMELHLIHYSYGVNSTEKGDLSSESTVSRIRTEHFPLTLESARPSHTSQYLCASSSRQGSGSPLHFGNGTRLTVT.

The CDR3 loop reads CASSKGPDFTF. Here the CDR3 DNA reads TGCGCCAGCAGCAAAGGTCCAGATTTCACCTTC. The V gene is TRBV5-1, the J gene TRBJ1-2; D uncertain. Trimming left V 4 bases short and J 13 bases short, with 14 bases between. The CDR3 is 11 residues long. Germline-derived CDR1 and CDR2 are SGHRS and YFSETQ. The whole variable domain, filled in from reference TRBV5-1 and TRBJ1-2, reads KAGVTQTPRYLIKTRGQQVTLSCSPISGHRSVSWYQQTPGQGLQFLFEYFSETQRNKGNFPGRFSGRQFSNSRSEMNVSTLELGDSALYLCASSKGPDFTFGSGTRLTVV.

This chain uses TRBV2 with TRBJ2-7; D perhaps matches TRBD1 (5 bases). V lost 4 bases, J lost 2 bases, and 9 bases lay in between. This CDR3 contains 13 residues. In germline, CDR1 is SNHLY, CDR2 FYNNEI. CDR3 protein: CASSVQGPYEQYF. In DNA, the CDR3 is TGTGCCAGCAGTGTGCAGGGCCCCTACGAGCAGTACTTC.

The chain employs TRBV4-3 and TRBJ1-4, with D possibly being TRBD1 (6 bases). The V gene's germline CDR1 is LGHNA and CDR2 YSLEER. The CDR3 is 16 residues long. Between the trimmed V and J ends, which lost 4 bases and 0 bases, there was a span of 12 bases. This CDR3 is CASSLLAGATNEKLFF. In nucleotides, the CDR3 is TGCGCCAGCAGCCTCCTGGCAGGGGCAACTAATGAAAAACTGTTTTTT.

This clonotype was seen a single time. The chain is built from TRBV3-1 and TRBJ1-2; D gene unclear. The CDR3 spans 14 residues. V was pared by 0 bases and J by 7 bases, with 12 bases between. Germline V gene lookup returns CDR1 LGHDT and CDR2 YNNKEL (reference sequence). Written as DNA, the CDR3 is TGTGCCAGCAGCCAAGATGCATATTCGGGTGGCTACACCTTC. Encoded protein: CASSQDAYSGGYTF.

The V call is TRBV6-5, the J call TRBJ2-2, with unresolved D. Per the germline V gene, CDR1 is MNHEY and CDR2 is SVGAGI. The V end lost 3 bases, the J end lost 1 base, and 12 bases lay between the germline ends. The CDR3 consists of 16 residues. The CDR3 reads CASSYSRRVNTGELFF. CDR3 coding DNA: TGTGCCAGCAGTTATTCCCGTAGGGTGAACACCGGGGAGCTGTTTTTT.

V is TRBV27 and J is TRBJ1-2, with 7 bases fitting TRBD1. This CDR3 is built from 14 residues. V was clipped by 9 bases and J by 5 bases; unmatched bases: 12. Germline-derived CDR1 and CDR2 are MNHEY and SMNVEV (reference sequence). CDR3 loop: CASRSQTGSYGYTF. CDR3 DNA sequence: TGTGCCAGTCGTTCTCAGACAGGGAGTTATGGCTACACCTTC.

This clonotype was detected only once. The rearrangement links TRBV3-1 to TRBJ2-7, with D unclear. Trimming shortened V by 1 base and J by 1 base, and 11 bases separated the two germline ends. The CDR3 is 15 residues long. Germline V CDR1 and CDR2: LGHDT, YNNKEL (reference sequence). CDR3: CASSQVWRDSYEQYF. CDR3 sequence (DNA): TGTGCCAGCAGCCAAGTCTGGCGCGATTCCTACGAGCAGTACTTC.

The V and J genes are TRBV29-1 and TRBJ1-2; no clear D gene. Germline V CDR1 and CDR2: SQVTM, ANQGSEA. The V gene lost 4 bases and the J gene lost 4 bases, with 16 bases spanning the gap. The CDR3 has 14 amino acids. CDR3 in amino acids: CSVVGQDDFYGYTF. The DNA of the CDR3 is TGCAGCGTTGTAGGGCAGGATGATTTCTATGGCTACACCTTC.

CDR3 loop: CASRAGITGELFF. DNA of the CDR3: TGCGCCAGCAGGGCAGGGATCACCGGGGAGCTGTTTTTT. V is TRBV5-1 and J is TRBJ2-2; a possible D gene is TRBD1 (5 bases). Germline V gives CDR1 SGHRS, CDR2 YFSETQ. The CDR3 totals 13 residues. The V end lost 5 bases, the J end lost 4 bases, and 9 bases lay between the germline ends.